Listed here are 15 T cell receptor beta chains from one sample, sequenced in a study of blood T cell repertoires in COVID-19. Only in-frame clones appear in the TCRdb table, and some are missing; sequencing was by immunoSEQ multiplex PCR. The sample carries approximately 100,000 clones, around four fifths recorded once. Sequences were obtained from peripheral blood. Receptors were obtained from a man between 60 and 75 years old with acute or convalescent COVID-19.

The chain combines TRBV30 with TRBJ1-1; 9 nucleotides match TRBD1. The CDR3 contains 15 residues. CDR1 is GTSNPN and CDR2 is SVGIG in the germline V gene (reference sequence). The V and J ends lost 3 bases and 1 base, in that order; junction bases with no gene match: 6. The DNA for the CDR3 is TGTGCCTGGAGGGACAGGGGAGCCCCGAACACTGAAGCTTTCTTT. Its translation: CAWRDRGAPNTEAFF. The full variable domain, completed using reference TRBV30 and TRBJ1-1, is SQTIHQWPATLVQPVGSPLSLECTVEGTSNPNLYWYRQAAGRGLQLLFYSVGIGQISSEVPQNLSASRPQDRQFILSSKKLLLSDSGFYLCAWRDRGAPNTEAFFGQGTRLTVV.

This chain uses TRBV5-4 with TRBJ2-5; 9 bases agree with TRBD1. This CDR3 contains 14 residues. CDR1 and CDR2 from the germline V gene are SGHNT and YYREEE (reference sequence). V lost 4 bases, J lost 3 bases, and 4 bases stayed unmatched. CDR3 amino acids: CASSPRTGEETQYF. The CDR3 DNA is TGTGCCAGCAGCCCCAGGACAGGGGAAGAGACCCAGTACTTC.

This clone was seen more than once but under ten times. Sequence at one end of the junction differs from germline and may be a read error. J is TRBJ1-1 and V is TRBV19; 7 bases agree with TRBD1. Germline lookup yields CDR1 LNHDA and CDR2 SQIVND (reference sequence). This CDR3 comprises 13 residues. CDR3 residues: CASRIGGKTEAFF. In DNA form, the CDR3 reads TGTGCCAGTAGGATAGGGGGCAAGACTGAAGCTTTCTTT.

The chain uses TRBV9 and TRBJ1-4; the D gene is possibly TRBD1 (5 bases). The CDR3 consists of 14 residues. Trimming shortened V by 4 bases and J by 2 bases, and 9 bases separated the two germline ends. Germline CDR1 is SGDLS and CDR2 is YYNGEE. Here the CDR3 reads CASSSRGTNEKLFF. The CDR3 bases are TGTGCCAGCAGCTCCCGGGGGACTAATGAAAAACTGTTTTTT.

This rearrangement joins TRBV28 to TRBJ1-2; perhaps TRBD1 as D (5 bases). V was clipped by 3 bases and J by 8 bases, with 16 bases between them. The CDR3 runs to 14 residues. From germline, CDR1 is MDHEN and CDR2 SYDVKM. The CDR3 here is CASSFSQGVQGYTF. In DNA form, the CDR3 reads TGTGCCAGCAGTTTTTCGCAGGGTGTGCAAGGCTACACCTTC.

J is TRBJ2-3 and V is TRBV7-2, with a tentative D call TRBD2 (5 bases). The length of the CDR3 is 15 residues. The germline V gene encodes CDR1 SGHTA and CDR2 FQGNSA. V lost 3 bases, J lost 0 bases, and 10 bases lay in between. The DNA for the CDR3 is TGTGCCAGCAGCTTGCGGGTTTCTAGCACAGATACGCAGTATTTT. The encoded protein is CASSLRVSSTDTQYF.

The V gene is TRBV9, the J gene TRBJ2-1, with D hard to call. CDR3 size: 15 residues. The V and J ends lost 0 bases and 1 base respectively, with 8 bases between them. The V gene's germline CDR1 is SGDLS and CDR2 YYNGEE. The CDR3 here is CASSVGIFSYNEQFF. The CDR3 nucleotides are TGTGCCAGCAGCGTAGGTATCTTTTCCTACAATGAGCAGTTCTTC. Filled out from reference TRBV9 and TRBJ2-1, the complete variable domain reads DSGVTQTPKHLITATGQRVTLRCSPRSGDLSVYWYQQSLDQGLQFLIQYYNGEERAKGNILERFSAQQFPDLHSELNLSSLELGDSALYFCASSVGIFSYNEQFFGPGTRLTVL.

The CDR3, as DNA: TGTGCCAGCAGCCTTGCGGTAAACAATGAGCAGTTCTTC. The encoded protein is CASSLAVNNEQFF. The V gene is TRBV3-1 (or the pseudogene TRBV3-2), the J gene TRBJ2-1; the D is unclear. The CDR3 sequence is 13 residues long. Trimming shortened V by 4 bases and J by 5 bases, and 9 bases separated the two germline ends. Germline loops: CDR1 LGHDT, CDR2 YNNKEL (reference sequence).

Of note for this clone: One end of the junction is discordant with germline, which a read error may explain. The V and J genes are TRBV18 and TRBJ2-1; D possibly corresponds to TRBD1 (6 bases). Germline V gene data show CDR1 as KGHSH and CDR2 as LQKENI. This CDR3 comprises 17 residues. CDR3 loop: CAGSPPQGTSSYNEQFF. DNA for the CDR3: TGTGCCGGCTCACCACCTCAGGGGACGAGCTCCTACAATGAGCAGTTCTTC. The entire variable domain, with the rest obtained from reference TRBV18 and TRBJ2-1, is as follows: NAGVMQNPRHLVRRRGQEARLRCSPMKGHSHVYWYRQLPEEGLKFMVYLQKENIIDESGMPKERFSAEFPKEGPSILRIQQVVRGDSAAYFCAGSPPQGTSSYNEQFFGPGTRLTVL.

The V call is TRBV28, the J call TRBJ2-7; a possible D gene is TRBD2 (7 bases). This CDR3 comprises 14 residues. Germline loops: CDR1 MDHEN, CDR2 SYDVKM. V gave up 3 bases and J gave up 5 bases, with 14 bases separating them. This CDR3 is CASSFPGGLNEQYF. CDR3 DNA: TGTGCCAGCAGTTTCCCGGGGGGCTTGAACGAGCAGTACTTC. Drawing the rest from reference TRBV28 and TRBJ2-7, the complete variable domain is DVKVTQSSRYLVKRTGEKVFLECVQDMDHENMFWYRQDPGLGLRLIYFSYDVKMKEKGDIPEGYSVSREKKERFSLILESASTNQTSMYLCASSFPGGLNEQYFGPGTRLTVT.

The chain employs TRBV11-3 and TRBJ2-2; D unresolved. V was shortened by 8 bases and J by 3 bases, with 7 bases between the two germline ends. The germline gives CDR1 SGHNT, CDR2 YENEEA. This CDR3 has 12 residues. The DNA of the CDR3 is TGTGCCAGCGCCGACTACACCGGGGAGCTGTTTTTT. Protein: CASADYTGELFF.

The rearrangement uses TRBV7-6 and TRBJ2-7; possibly TRBD1 for D (6 bases). Germline CDR1 and CDR2: SGHVS and FNYEAQ. V was cut by 5 bases and J by 2 bases, with 16 bases left in between. This CDR3 region has 15 residues. CDR3 nucleotide sequence: TGTGCCAGCAGCCCGCAGGGGATTGGGGCCTACGAGCAGTACTTC. Translated: CASSPQGIGAYEQYF. The entire variable domain, with the rest obtained from reference TRBV7-6 and TRBJ2-7, is as follows: GAGVSQSPRYKVTKRGQDVALRCDPISGHVSLYWYRQALGQGPEFLTYFNYEAQQDKSGLPNDRFSAERPEGSISTLTIQRTEQRDSAMYRCASSPQGIGAYEQYFGPGTRLTVT.

This clone appeared once. V and J are TRBV5-1 and TRBJ2-1, with 10 nucleotides matching TRBD2. J was trimmed by 10 bases and V by 5 bases; bases with no gene match: 3. This CDR3 contains 12 residues. CDR1 is SGHRS and CDR2 is YFSETQ in the germline V gene. The CDR3 reads CASRILAGEQFF. The CDR3 DNA follows: TGCGCCAGCAGGATACTAGCGGGGGAGCAGTTCTTC.

A word on this clone: Its ends do not fully match the called genes, so a read error is possible. The chain uses TRBV6-1 and TRBJ2-2; the D gene is possibly TRBD1 (6 bases). This CDR3 comprises 14 residues. Germline-derived CDR1 and CDR2 are MNHNS and SASEGT. CDR3 sequence reads: CASCDGGATGELFF. The CDR3 DNA reads as TGTGCCAGCTGTGATGGGGGCGCGACCGGGGAGCTGTTTTTT.

The chain combines TRBV21-1 with TRBJ2-3; the table's D call, TRBD2, was not checked against the DNA. TRBV21-1 is recorded as a pseudogene. This CDR3 comprises 15 residues. Written as DNA, the CDR3 is TGTGCCAGCGTCCATGACTATAGCGCTACTCCTGGGGAGTATTTT. It is translated as CASVHDYSATPGEYF.